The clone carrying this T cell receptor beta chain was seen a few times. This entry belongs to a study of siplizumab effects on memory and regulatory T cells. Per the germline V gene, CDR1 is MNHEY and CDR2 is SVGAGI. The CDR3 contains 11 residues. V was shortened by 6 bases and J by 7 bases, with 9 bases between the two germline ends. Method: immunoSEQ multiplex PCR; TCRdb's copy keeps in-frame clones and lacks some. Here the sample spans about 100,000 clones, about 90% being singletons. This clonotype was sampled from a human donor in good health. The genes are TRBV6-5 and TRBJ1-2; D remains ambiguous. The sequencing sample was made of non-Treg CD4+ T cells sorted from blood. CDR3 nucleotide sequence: TGTGCCAGCAGGACGGCGGGTGGCTACACCTTC. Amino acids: CASRTAGGYTF.